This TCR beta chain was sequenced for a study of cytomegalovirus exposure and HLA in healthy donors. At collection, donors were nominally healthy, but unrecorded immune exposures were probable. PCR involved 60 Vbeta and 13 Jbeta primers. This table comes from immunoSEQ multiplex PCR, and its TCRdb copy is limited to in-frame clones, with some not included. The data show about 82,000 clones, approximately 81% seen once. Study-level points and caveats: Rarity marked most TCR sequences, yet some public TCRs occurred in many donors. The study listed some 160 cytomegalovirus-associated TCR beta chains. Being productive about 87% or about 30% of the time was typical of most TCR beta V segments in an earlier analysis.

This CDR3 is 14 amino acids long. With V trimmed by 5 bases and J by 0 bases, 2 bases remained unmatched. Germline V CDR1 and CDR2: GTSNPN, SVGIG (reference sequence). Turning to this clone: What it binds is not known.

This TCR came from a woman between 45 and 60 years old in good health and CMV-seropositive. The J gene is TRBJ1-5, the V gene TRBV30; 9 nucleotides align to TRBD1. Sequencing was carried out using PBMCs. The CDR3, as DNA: TGTGCCTGGGGGACAGGGAATAGCAATCAGCCCCAGCATTTT. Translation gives CAWGTGNSNQPQHF. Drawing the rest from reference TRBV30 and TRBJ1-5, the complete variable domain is SQTIHQWPATLVQPVGSPLSLECTVEGTSNPNLYWYRQAAGRGLQLLFYSVGIGQISSEVPQNLSASRPQDRQFILSSKKLLLSDSGFYLCAWGTGNSNQPQHFGDGTRLSIL.